The 27 T cell receptor beta chains listed next were all sequenced from one sample in a study of shared clonotypes between healthy human individuals. CD45RO negativity and positive selection for CCR7 defined naive CD8 cells, a population that excluded terminally differentiated effector memory CD45RA+ cells. The table came from immunoSEQ multiplex PCR; TCRdb's copy has only in-frame clones and leaves some out. The data contain hundreds of thousands of clones, 92% of them singletons. The specimen sequenced was naive CD8+ T cells sorted from blood. These receptors all stem from a man aged 30 to 39 in good health.

The chain is built from TRBV27 and TRBJ2-5; D is unresolved. CDR1 and CDR2 (germline): MNHEY, SMNVEV (reference sequence). V was trimmed by 5 bases and J by 2 bases, leaving 12 bases between them. CDR3 length: 14 amino acids. The CDR3 loop is CASSLQNQQETQYF. The CDR3 DNA is TGTGCCAGCAGTCTACAGAATCAGCAAGAGACCCAGTACTTC.

This clone is a singleton in its sample. This chain joins TRBV19 and TRBJ2-7; TRBD2 aligns across 11 bases. The V segment lost 10 bases and the J segment 3 bases; nucleotides outside the gene matches: 5. CDR1 is LNHDA and CDR2 is SQIVND in the germline V gene (reference sequence). The CDR3 runs 13 residues. The CDR3 DNA reads as TGTGCCACTAGACTAGCGGGGAACTACGAGCAGTACTTC. Translating gives CATRLAGNYEQYF. Using reference TRBV19 and TRBJ2-7 for the parts outside the CDR3, the full variable domain is DGGITQSPKYLFRKEGQNVTLSCEQNLNHDAMYWYRQDPGQGLRLIYYSQIVNDFQKGDIAEGYSVSREKKESFPLTVTSAQKNPTAFYLCATRLAGNYEQYFGPGTRLTVT.

The chain links TRBV2 to TRBJ2-7; tentatively, D is TRBD1 or TRBD2 (6 bases each). Germline assignment: CDR1 SNHLY and CDR2 FYNNEI. This CDR3 contains 13 residues. The V and J ends lost 8 bases and 5 bases respectively, with 16 bases between them. In DNA form, the CDR3 reads TGTGCCAGCCTGGGGGCAGGGAGGAACGAGCAGTACTTC. Its translation: CASLGAGRNEQYF.

The chain joins TRBV27 to TRBJ1-2; D may be TRBD1 (5 bases). There are 17 residues in the CDR3. V shed 5 bases and J shed 1 base, with 20 bases lying between them. CDR1 is MNHEY, CDR2 SMNVEV, per germline (reference sequence). As DNA, the CDR3 is TGTGCCAGCAGTCCAAAAACGACAGAAACAATTAACTATGGCTACACCTTC. Translated: CASSPKTTETINYGYTF.

This clone was observed a single time. This sample also contains other DNA sequences that code for the same CDR3. V usage is TRBV27 and J usage is TRBJ1-1; D not certain. This CDR3 comprises 14 residues. Germline loops: CDR1 MNHEY, CDR2 SMNVEV (reference sequence). Trimming shortened V by 0 bases and J by 5 bases, and 10 bases separated the two germline ends. The CDR3 nucleotides read TGTGCCAGCAGTTTATCGCGAGGGAGGACTGAAGCTTTCTTT. Its protein product is CASSLSRGRTEAFF.

The CDR3 sequence is CAISDRGLGTEAFF. The CDR3 DNA sequence: TGTGCCATCAGTGATAGGGGGCTGGGCACTGAAGCTTTCTTT. This chain joins TRBV10-3 and TRBJ1-1, with 7 bases matching TRBD1. Trimming removed 3 bases from V and 4 bases from J; junction bases left unmatched: 5. This CDR3 is built from 14 residues. The germline CDR1 and CDR2 sequences are ENHRY and SYGVKD.

V usage is TRBV2 and J usage is TRBJ2-1; 7 bases line up with TRBD1. Trimming removed 1 base from V and 6 bases from J; junction bases left unmatched: 3. The CDR3 contains 14 residues. Germline CDR1 reads SNHLY; CDR2 reads FYNNEI. CDR3 DNA: TGTGCCAGCAGTGAAGGACAGGGTCTCAATGAGCAGTTCTTC. Protein product: CASSEGQGLNEQFF.

The chain couples TRBV7-9 to TRBJ2-5; 14 nucleotides match TRBD2. V lost 7 bases to trimming and J lost 4 bases; unmatched junction nucleotides: 11. CDR3 length: 17 amino acids. Germline V gene lookup returns CDR1 SEHNR and CDR2 FQNEAQ (reference sequence). CDR3 nucleotides: TGTGCCAGCACCCTGGGACTAGCGGGAGCACCGGGAGAGACCCAGTACTTC. Protein: CASTLGLAGAPGETQYF.

The chain couples TRBV30 to TRBJ2-7; D gene uncertain. The CDR3 consists of 12 residues. V lost 5 bases to trimming and J lost 6 bases, with 14 bases between them. Germline lookup yields CDR1 GTSNPN and CDR2 SVGIG (reference sequence). Here the CDR3 DNA reads TGTGCCTGGTCCGGAAATATCGGCGAGCAGTACTTC. Residues: CAWSGNIGEQYF.

The CDR3 reads CASSQGGTSGSYEQYF. The CDR3 DNA sequence: TGCGCCAGCAGCCAAGGAGGAACTAGCGGTTCCTACGAGCAGTACTTC. J is TRBJ2-7 and V is TRBV4-1; TRBD2 matches at 8 bases. The ends lost 1 base at V and 1 base at J; junction bases unmatched: 6. Germline CDR1 reads MGHRA; CDR2 reads YSYEKL. The CDR3 length is 16 residues.

DNA for the CDR3: TGTGCCAGCAGGGATCGACAGGGGTACGGTGAGCAGTTCTTC. It codes for CASRDRQGYGEQFF. The J gene is TRBJ2-1, the V gene TRBV7-9; 8 bases map to TRBD1. V lost 6 bases and J lost 9; bases outside the gene matches: 10. In germline, CDR1 is SEHNR, CDR2 FQNEAQ (reference sequence). CDR3 length equals 14 residues. Complete variable domain (other parts from reference TRBV7-9 and TRBJ2-1): DTGVSQNPRHKITKRGQNVTFRCDPISEHNRLYWYRQTLGQGPEFLTYFQNEAQLEKSRLLSDRFSAERPKGSFSTLEIQRTEQGDSAMYLCASRDRQGYGEQFFGPGTRLTVL.

J is TRBJ2-1 and V is TRBV30, with D perhaps matching TRBD2 (6 bases). In germline, CDR1 is GTSNPN, CDR2 SVGIG (reference sequence). V shed 3 bases and J shed 5 bases, with 20 bases lying between them. CDR3 length: 16 residues. For the CDR3, the DNA is TGTGCCTGGAGCTTGGATATGCGGGATGAAGACAATGAGCAGTTCTTC. Translation gives CAWSLDMRDEDNEQFF. The whole variable domain, filled in from reference TRBV30 and TRBJ2-1, reads SQTIHQWPATLVQPVGSPLSLECTVEGTSNPNLYWYRQAAGRGLQLLFYSVGIGQISSEVPQNLSASRPQDRQFILSSKKLLLSDSGFYLCAWSLDMRDEDNEQFFGPGTRLTVL.

J is TRBJ2-1 and V is TRBV9; possibly TRBD1 or TRBD2 for D (5 bases each). CDR3 length: 15 residues. V lost 3 bases to trimming and J lost 10 bases, with 20 bases between them. Germline loops: CDR1 SGDLS, CDR2 YYNGEE. This CDR3 is CASSGGTEIGVEQFF. CDR3 in DNA: TGTGCCAGCAGCGGGGGGACGGAAATTGGGGTAGAGCAGTTCTTC. Drawing the rest from reference TRBV9 and TRBJ2-1, the complete variable domain is DSGVTQTPKHLITATGQRVTLRCSPRSGDLSVYWYQQSLDQGLQFLIQYYNGEERAKGNILERFSAQQFPDLHSELNLSSLELGDSALYFCASSGGTEIGVEQFFGPGTRLTVL.

This sequence joins TRBV27 and TRBJ2-1; TRBD2 agrees at 8 bases. The germline CDR1 and CDR2 sequences are MNHEY and SMNVEV (reference sequence). The V and J ends lost 7 bases and 3 bases, in that order; junction bases with no gene match: 8. CDR3 size: 15 residues. CDR3 region: CASTSGAGGYNEQFF. CDR3 bases: TGTGCCAGCACCTCGGGGGCGGGAGGCTACAATGAGCAGTTCTTC.

The chain is built from TRBV7-9 and TRBJ1-1; the match to TRBD1 covers 8 bases. The ends lost 1 base at V and 8 bases at J; junction bases unmatched: 0. The CDR3 is made up of 12 amino acids. The germline V gene has CDR1 SEHNR and CDR2 FQNEAQ (reference sequence). The CDR3 nucleotides read TGTGCCAGCAGCTTAGGGGACAGGGAAGCTTTCTTT. Translating it yields CASSLGDREAFF.

This clone was observed a handful of times. At the DNA level, this CDR3 is encoded by other sequences in the same sample as well. V is TRBV27 and J is TRBJ1-1; 7 nucleotides line up with TRBD1. Germline CDR1 is MNHEY and CDR2 is SMNVEV (reference sequence). V lost 7 bases and J lost 5; bases outside the gene matches: 7. The CDR3 length is 13 residues. The CDR3 sequence is CASKDRVRTEAFF. CDR3 nucleotides: TGTGCCAGCAAAGACAGGGTGCGAACTGAAGCTTTCTTT.

V gene TRBV7-6 combines with J gene TRBJ2-7; TRBD2 aligns across 14 bases. Germline V gene data show CDR1 as SGHVS and CDR2 as FNYEAQ. V lost 6 bases and J lost 7; bases outside the gene matches: 11. This CDR3 contains 16 residues. In DNA, the CDR3 is TGTGCCAGCAGACCAGAGCCGGGACTAGCGGGAGTAGAGCAGTACTTC. The encoded protein is CASRPEPGLAGVEQYF.

The J gene is TRBJ2-1, the V gene TRBV11-3; 8 positions match TRBD2. Germline CDR1 reads SGHNT; CDR2 reads YENEEA. This CDR3 is built from 16 residues. Trimming at V came to 4 bases and at J to 4 bases, leaving 9 bases not matched to a gene. CDR3: CASSSPGTSGYNEQFF. The DNA of the CDR3 is TGTGCCAGCAGCTCCCCGGGAACTAGCGGTTACAATGAGCAGTTCTTC. The full variable domain, in which reference TRBV11-3 and TRBJ2-1 provide the parts outside the CDR3, is EAGVVQSPRYKIIEKKQPVAFWCNPISGHNTLYWYLQNLGQGPELLIRYENEEAVDDSQLPKDRFSAERLKGVDSTLKIQPAELGDSAVYLCASSSPGTSGYNEQFFGPGTRLTVL.

The chain couples TRBV6-5 to TRBJ2-7; TRBD2 is a possible D gene (6 bases). This CDR3 is 12 amino acids long. Germline values: CDR1 MNHEY, CDR2 SVGAGI. Trimming removed 7 bases at V and 6 bases at J, with 13 bases between. In nucleotides, the CDR3 is TGTGCCAGCATTGCCGAGGGAGGCGAGCAGTACTTC. Protein sequence: CASIAEGGEQYF.

The rearrangement uses TRBV27 and TRBJ1-1; possible D gene TRBD1, 6 bases. The V end lost 10 bases, the J end lost 4 bases, and 13 bases lay between the germline ends. The germline V gene encodes CDR1 MNHEY and CDR2 SMNVEV (reference sequence). The CDR3 extends over 12 amino acids. This CDR3 reads CATSRGGTEAFF. The CDR3 DNA follows: TGTGCCACCTCCAGGGGAGGCACTGAAGCTTTCTTT.

CDR3 protein: CASSFNPGTPYNEQFF. The CDR3 region has the DNA TGTGCCAGCAGTTTCAATCCCGGGACACCTTACAATGAGCAGTTCTTC. The chain links TRBV27 to TRBJ2-1; D might be TRBD1 (6 bases). The V and J ends lost 3 bases and 4 bases respectively, with 16 bases between them. This CDR3 has 16 amino acids. Germline V gene lookup returns CDR1 MNHEY and CDR2 SMNVEV (reference sequence).

The chain employs TRBV5-5 and TRBJ2-5; D gene uncertain. Germline assignment: CDR1 SGHKS and CDR2 YYEKEE (reference sequence). Trimming removed 1 base from V and 5 bases from J, with 21 bases in between. This CDR3 contains 17 residues. The CDR3 is CASSLWLSAQQGETQYF. CDR3 nucleotides: TGTGCCAGCAGCTTGTGGTTGTCGGCACAACAAGGCGAGACCCAGTACTTC.

The rearrangement links TRBV25-1 to TRBJ2-2, with D maybe TRBD2 (7 bases). The V and J ends lost 4 bases and 6 bases respectively, with 24 bases between them. The CDR3 consists of 18 residues. CDR1 is MGHDK, CDR2 SYGVNS, per germline. CDR3 in DNA: TGTGCCAGCAGTGCTTGGTGGAGAGGGGGGGCAATTGCCGGGGAGCTGTTTTTT. It encodes CASSAWWRGGAIAGELFF.

The V gene is TRBV27, the J gene TRBJ1-1, with D unclear. The CDR3 length is 15 residues. The V gene lost 7 bases and the J gene lost 0 bases, with 15 bases spanning the gap. Germline V gives CDR1 MNHEY, CDR2 SMNVEV (reference sequence). CDR3 coding DNA: TGTGCCAGCACCCCCCGATTAACCATGAACACTGAAGCTTTCTTT. This translates into CASTPRLTMNTEAFF.

This clone was seen only once. This chain connects TRBV10-1 to TRBJ2-7; a weak D match, TRBD1 (6 bases). Germline V CDR1 and CDR2: WNHNN, SYGVQD (reference sequence). Trimming shortened V by 0 bases and J by 3 bases, and 21 bases separated the two germline ends. This CDR3 has 18 residues. The CDR3 DNA sequence: TGCGCCAGCAGTGAGTCGGCACCATCGGACACAGGGTTCTACGAGCAGTACTTC. Protein sequence: CASSESAPSDTGFYEQYF.

The chain has TRBV7-2 and TRBJ2-3; TRBD2 aligns across 13 bases. The CDR3 extends over 18 amino acids. Germline-derived CDR1 and CDR2 are SGHTA and FQGNSA. V lost 5 bases, J lost 2 bases, and 10 bases stayed unmatched. In nucleotides, the CDR3 is TGTGCCAGCAGCCACGGGACTAGCGGGACGGTCTCCACAGATACGCAGTATTTT. Its protein product is CASSHGTSGTVSTDTQYF.

J is TRBJ2-5 and V is TRBV7-9, with 11 bases aligning to TRBD2. The CDR3 runs 16 residues. The trim removed 4 bases at V and 3 bases at J, leaving 7 bases unmatched. Germline V gene sequence: CDR1 SEHNR, CDR2 FQNEAQ (reference sequence). The CDR3 region is CASSSGLAEEKETQYF. CDR3 bases: TGTGCCAGCAGCTCGGGACTAGCGGAGGAGAAAGAGACCCAGTACTTC.